The sequence of this TCR beta chain was determined in a study of control samples from healthy donors and cancer patients. Repertoires were generated with immunoSEQ multiplex PCR, while TCRdb's copy carries only in-frame clones and drops some. The profile shows fewer than 200,000 clones, around 90% of them singletons. Germline loops: CDR1 MNHEY, CDR2 SVGEGT. V lost 7 bases, J lost 0 bases, and 18 bases lay in between. The CDR3 consists of 16 residues. The origin of this receptor is a woman in her 50s in good health. The specimen sequenced was blood. The chain combines TRBV6-2 or TRBV6-3 with TRBJ1-1; D possibly corresponds to TRBD1 (6 bases). CDR3 sequence: CASIPHGQPMNTEAFF. CDR3 bases: TGTGCCAGCATCCCGCACGGACAGCCCATGAACACTGAAGCTTTCTTT.